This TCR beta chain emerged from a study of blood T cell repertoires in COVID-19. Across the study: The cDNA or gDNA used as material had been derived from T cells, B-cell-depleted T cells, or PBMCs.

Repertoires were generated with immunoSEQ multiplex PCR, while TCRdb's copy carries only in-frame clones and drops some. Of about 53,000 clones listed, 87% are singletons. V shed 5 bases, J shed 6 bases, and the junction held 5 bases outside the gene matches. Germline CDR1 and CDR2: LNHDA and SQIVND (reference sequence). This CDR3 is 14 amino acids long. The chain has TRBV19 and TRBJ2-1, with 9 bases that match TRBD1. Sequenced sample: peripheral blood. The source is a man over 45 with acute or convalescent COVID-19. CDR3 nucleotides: TGTGCCAGTAGTGAGGGACAGGGCCTCAATGAGCAGTTCTTC. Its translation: CASSEGQGLNEQFF.